This T cell receptor (beta chain) was identified during a study of cytomegalovirus exposure and HLA in healthy donors. The V gene's germline CDR1 is SGHVS and CDR2 FQNEAQ. The CDR3 extends over 14 amino acids. With 4 bases removed from V and 3 bases from J, the gap between germline ends came to 12 bases. 60 Vbeta and 13 Jbeta primers were used in PCR. The table came from immunoSEQ multiplex PCR; TCRdb's copy has only in-frame clones and leaves some out. The sample lists about 190,000 clones, roughly 84% seen once, with 2% to 3% in the top ten. Broader study findings: Some V segments, including TRBV6-2 and TRBV6-3, were excluded as indistinguishable.

About this clone: Its antigen is currently unknown.

The TCR sequence derives from a woman in her fifties or sixties in good health and CMV-seropositive. V is TRBV7-8 and J is TRBJ1-1; D is ambiguous. The sequenced sample was PBMCs. CDR3 DNA sequence: TGTGCCAGCAGCTACCAACCCCGGGACACTGAAGCTTTCTTT. It specifies CASSYQPRDTEAFF.